In this sample, the clone carrying this TCR beta chain turned up a few times. In the original analysis: Amplification from reference gene primers served as the basis for estimated nucleated cell counts. TCRdb's table, derived via immunoSEQ multiplex PCR, lists solely in-frame clones and lacks some. V and J calls and clone size come straight from that table; D and trimming were deduced from the DNA. There are around 150,000 clones in the sample; 85% to 95% occur only once, and about 4.5% lies in the top ten. The data stem from a study of blood T cell repertoires in COVID-19. Whole-study context: Researchers got acute and convalescent COVID-19 samples from the United States, Italy and Spain. PBMCs, B-cell-depleted T cells, or T cells provided the cDNA or gDNA that made up the material.

This CDR3 has 15 amino acids. Germline V lookup: CDR1 WSHSY, CDR2 SAAADI. Trimming took 6 bases from V and 6 from J, leaving 15 bases between them. The chain uses TRBV10-2 and TRBJ1-6; D might be TRBD1 (5 bases). What was sequenced was peripheral blood. The TCR originated in a woman aged 45 to 65 with acute or convalescent COVID-19. CDR3 sequence: CASRREGPGNSPLHF. The CDR3 DNA reads TGCGCCAGCAGGAGGGAGGGGCCGGGTAATTCACCCCTCCACTTT.